The rows below give T cell receptor beta chains drawn from one sample of a study of tumor-infiltrating lymphocytes in primary liver carcinoma. TCRdb re-derived calls from the multiplex PCR reads in MiXCR, one entry per CDR3 protein. The repertoire holds around 190,000 distinct CDR3 sequences, with around 81% as singletons. Input material: tumor tissue from primary liver carcinoma. The receptors were sampled from a middle-aged man with primary liver carcinoma and hepatitis B virus infection. The CDR3 runs from the conserved cysteine through the conserved F or W. A D gene is named only where the DNA matches it firmly. Clone size, where shown, is once, few, many, or a class for clones that have expanded.

V gene: TRBV11-1; J gene: TRBJ1-2; CDR3 length: 15; clone size: .; D gene: .; CDR3 protein: CTNSLGNQGLYGYTF; CDR3 DNA: TGTACCAACAGCTTGGGGAACCAAGGGTTGTATGGCTACACCTTC
V gene: TRBV29-1; J gene: TRBJ2-5; CDR3 length: 15; clone size: .; D gene: TRBD2; CDR3 protein: CSVGGTNGNRETQYF; CDR3 DNA: TGTAGCGTTGGTGGGACTAACGGGAATAGGGAGACCCAGTACTTC
V gene: TRBV11-2; J gene: TRBJ2-2; CDR3 length: 18; clone size: .; D gene: TRBD2; CDR3 protein: CASSLGLTGGRRTRELFF; CDR3 DNA: TGTGCCAGTAGCTTAGGACTAACGGGAGGGCGGAGGACCAGGGAGCTGTTTTTT
V gene: TRBV11-2; J gene: TRBJ2-7; CDR3 length: 15; clone size: .; D gene: TRBD1; CDR3 protein: CANSLRLTGEDDQYF; CDR3 DNA: TGTGCCAACAGCTTACGATTGACAGGGGAAGACGATCAGTACTTC
V gene: TRBV6-1; J gene: TRBJ2-4; CDR3 length: 16; clone size: .; D gene: TRBD1; CDR3 protein: CASSATGGFGKNIEYF; CDR3 DNA: TGTGCCAGCAGTGCCACAGGGGGGTTCGGAAAAAACATTGAGTATTTC
V gene: TRBV11-1; J gene: TRBJ2-7; CDR3 length: 13; clone size: .; D gene: .; CDR3 protein: CASWGKGSCEDYF; CDR3 DNA: .
V gene: TRBV21-1; J gene: TRBJ1-1; CDR3 length: 14; clone size: .; D gene: .; CDR3 protein: CASSETGMGIEPFF; CDR3 DNA: TGTGCCAGCAGCGAAACAGGGATGGGGATTGAACCTTTCTTT
V gene: TRBV5-4; J gene: TRBJ2-1; CDR3 length: 13; clone size: .; D gene: TRBD2; CDR3 protein: CATNSGRPNERFF; CDR3 DNA: TGTGCCACGAATAGCGGGAGACCCAATGAGCGGTTCTTC
V gene: TRBV29-1; J gene: TRBJ1-1; CDR3 length: 13; clone size: .; D gene: .; CDR3 protein: CSVGKTQNTEALF; CDR3 DNA: TGCAGCGTTGGGAAGACCCAGAACACTGAAGCCCTCTTT
V gene: TRBV29-1; J gene: TRBJ2-2; CDR3 length: 15; clone size: few; D gene: TRBD1; CDR3 protein: CNVVGQGDHTGELFF; CDR3 DNA: TGCAACGTTGTAGGACAGGGTGATCACACCGGGGAGCTGTTTTTT
V gene: TRBV29-1; J gene: TRBJ2-5; CDR3 length: 14; clone size: .; D gene: .; CDR3 protein: CSVEWTMISESHYF; CDR3 DNA: TGCAGCGTTGAGTGGACCATGATCTCGGAGAGCCATTACTTC
V gene: TRBV12-3/TRBV12-4; J gene: TRBJ1-6; CDR3 length: 14; clone size: once; D gene: .; CDR3 protein: CASSAKVHNSPLHF; CDR3 DNA: TGTGCCAGCAGCGCAAAAGTACATAATTCACCCCTCCACTTT
V gene: TRBV28; J gene: TRBJ2-4; CDR3 length: 15; clone size: once; D gene: .; CDR3 protein: CASSPPGLARNIHYF; CDR3 DNA: TGTGCCAGCAGTCCTCCCGGATTGGCCAGAAACATTCATTACTTC
V gene: TRBV6-6; J gene: TRBJ2-5; CDR3 length: 20; clone size: .; D gene: TRBD2; CDR3 protein: CASSQWDLLISGRVVETQYF; CDR3 DNA: TGTGCCAGCAGCCAATGGGATTTACTGATTAGCGGGAGGGTCGTAGAGACCCAGTACTTC
V gene: TRBV10-3; J gene: TRBJ2-2; CDR3 length: 16; clone size: .; D gene: .; CDR3 protein: CAISPGGNLGTGELFF; CDR3 DNA: TGTGCCATCAGTCCTGGAGGTAACTTAGGCACCGGGGAGCTGTTTTTT
V gene: TRBV5-1; J gene: TRBJ2-3; CDR3 length: 18; clone size: .; D gene: .; CDR3 protein: CASSFGVRLETLTDTQYF; CDR3 DNA: TGCGCCAGTAGCTTTGGAGTCCGACTGGAAACCCTAACAGATACGCAGTATTTT
V gene: TRBV29-1; J gene: TRBJ2-2; CDR3 length: 15; clone size: .; D gene: TRBD2; CDR3 protein: CTAGTSAANTGELFF; CDR3 DNA: TGCACCGCTGGGACTAGCGCGGCGAACACCGGGGAGCTGTTTTTC
V gene: TRBV5-4; J gene: TRBJ2-5; CDR3 length: 14; clone size: .; D gene: .; CDR3 protein: CASSPAQVGKTQYF; CDR3 DNA: TGTGCCAGCAGCCCTGCACAGGTGGGGAAGACCCAGTACTTC
V gene: TRBV28; J gene: TRBJ1-2; CDR3 length: 13; clone size: many; D gene: .; CDR3 protein: CASTTGQFYGYTF; CDR3 DNA: TGTGCCAGCACCACGGGGCAGTTCTATGGCTACACCTTC
V gene: TRBV14; J gene: TRBJ2-3; CDR3 length: 13; clone size: .; D gene: .; CDR3 protein: CASRAAGVQPQYF; CDR3 DNA: TGTGCCAGCAGAGCAGCAGGAGTTCAGCCCCAGTATTTT
V gene: TRBV29-1; J gene: TRBJ2-3; CDR3 length: 15; clone size: many; D gene: .; CDR3 protein: CSVEDRTARTDTQYF; CDR3 DNA: TGCAGCGTTGAAGACCGGACAGCCCGCACAGATACGCAGTATTTT
V gene: TRBV29-1; J gene: TRBJ2-5; CDR3 length: 15; clone size: .; D gene: TRBD1; CDR3 protein: CSFEADRGRAGTQYF; CDR3 DNA: TGCAGCTTTGAAGCGGACAGGGGGCGAGCAGGGACCCAGTATTTC
V gene: TRBV5-4; J gene: TRBJ1-2; CDR3 length: 15; clone size: .; D gene: .; CDR3 protein: CASSLTFGGSYGYTF; CDR3 DNA: TGTGCCAGCAGCCTAACCTTCGGGGGAAGTTATGGTTACACCTTC
V gene: TRBV6-5; J gene: TRBJ2-3; CDR3 length: 13; clone size: medium-sized; D gene: .; CDR3 protein: CASSLQSTDTQYF; CDR3 DNA: TGTGCCAGCAGTCTCCAGAGCACAGATACGCAGTATTTT
V gene: TRBV11-2; J gene: TRBJ2-7; CDR3 length: 12; clone size: many; D gene: TRBD1; CDR3 protein: CASSFDRDEQYF; CDR3 DNA: TGTGCCAGCAGCTTCGACAGGGACGAGCAGTACTTC
V gene: TRBV12-3/TRBV12-4; J gene: TRBJ2-2; CDR3 length: 14; clone size: .; D gene: .; CDR3 protein: CVSRIGENTGELFF; CDR3 DNA: TGTGTCAGCAGAATAGGGGAAAACACCGGAGAGCTGTTTTTT
V gene: TRBV6-5; J gene: TRBJ2-3; CDR3 length: 13; clone size: .; D gene: .; CDR3 protein: CASSNPGLGTQYF; CDR3 DNA: TGTGCCAGTAGTAACCCGGGCCTAGGGACGCAGTATTTT
V gene: TRBV4-2; J gene: TRBJ1-2; CDR3 length: 19; clone size: .; D gene: .; CDR3 protein: CASSQGPDGLGGMNYGYTF; CDR3 DNA: TGTGCCAGCAGCCAAGGGCCGGATGGTTTAGGGGGGATGAACTATGGTTACACCTTC
V gene: TRBV6-2/TRBV6-3; J gene: TRBJ2-2; CDR3 length: 15; clone size: .; D gene: .; CDR3 protein: CVSSWATSNTGELFF; CDR3 DNA: TGTGTCAGCAGTTGGGCAACCTCGAACACCGGGGAGCTATTTTTT
V gene: TRBV5-1; J gene: TRBJ2-5; CDR3 length: 11; clone size: .; D gene: .; CDR3 protein: CASSFEKTQYF; CDR3 DNA: TGCGCCAGCAGCTTCGAGAAGACTCAGTACTTC
V gene: TRBV4-1; J gene: TRBJ2-6; CDR3 length: 13; clone size: few; D gene: .; CDR3 protein: CASSQVRADVLTF; CDR3 DNA: TGCGCCAGCAGCCAAGTTCGGGCCGACGTCCTGACTTTC
V gene: TRBV6-1; J gene: TRBJ2-7; CDR3 length: 15; clone size: .; D gene: .; CDR3 protein: CASTPVSGAPTEKYF; CDR3 DNA: TGTGCCAGCACTCCGGTGTCAGGGGCCCCGACCGAGAAGTACTTC
V gene: TRBV25-1; J gene: TRBJ2-7; CDR3 length: 19; clone size: .; D gene: .; CDR3 protein: CASSVGDVFRLEAKYEQYF; CDR3 DNA: TGTGCCAGCAGCGTGGGGGACGTATTTAGACTGGAAGCTAAATACGAGCAGTACTTC
V gene: TRBV4-2; J gene: TRBJ2-2; CDR3 length: 14; clone size: few; D gene: TRBD2; CDR3 protein: CVSSQDQVGGELSF; CDR3 DNA: TGTGTCAGCAGCCAAGATCAGGTGGGAGGGGAGCTGTCTTTT
V gene: TRBV5-4; J gene: TRBJ2-5; CDR3 length: 14; clone size: .; D gene: .; CDR3 protein: CANNPAQVGETQYF; CDR3 DNA: TGTGCCAACAACCCAGCACAGGTGGGGGAAACCCAGTACTTC
V gene: TRBV6-1; J gene: TRBJ1-2; CDR3 length: 15; clone size: .; D gene: .; CDR3 protein: CTSSPSTESHLLETF; CDR3 DNA: TGTACCAGCAGTCCCTCGACAGAGTCCCATCTCCTAGAGACCTTC
V gene: TRBV29-1; J gene: TRBJ2-3; CDR3 length: 13; clone size: .; D gene: .; CDR3 protein: CSAVGHNSQPQYF; CDR3 DNA: TGCAGCGCTGTCGGACATAACAGTCAGCCCCAGTATTTT
V gene: TRBV6-2/TRBV6-3; J gene: TRBJ2-7; CDR3 length: 13; clone size: .; D gene: .; CDR3 protein: CASTYEVPYVQNF; CDR3 DNA: TGTGCCAGCACTTACGAGGTACCCTACGTACAGAACTTC
V gene: TRBV6-6; J gene: TRBJ2-5; CDR3 length: 12; clone size: .; D gene: .; CDR3 protein: CASSPVAEIKYF; CDR3 DNA: TGTGCCAGCAGCCCTGTCGCGGAGATCAAGTACTTC
V gene: TRBV11-1; J gene: TRBJ2-4; CDR3 length: 17; clone size: .; D gene: TRBD2; CDR3 protein: CANNFPGISGTKNIQYF; CDR3 DNA: TGTGCCAATAACTTTCCCGGGATTAGCGGGACCAAAAACATTCAGTACTTC
V gene: TRBV12-3/TRBV12-4; J gene: TRBJ1-3; CDR3 length: 15; clone size: .; D gene: .; CDR3 protein: CASSFGEAIGNTIYF; CDR3 DNA: TGTGCCAGCAGTTTTGGGGAAGCAATAGGAAACACCATATATTTT
V gene: TRBV5-1; J gene: TRBJ1-2; CDR3 length: 13; clone size: .; D gene: .; CDR3 protein: CASSLAGKYGSTF; CDR3 DNA: TGCGCCAGCAGCTTGGCAGGGAAATATGGCTCCACCTTC
V gene: TRBV6-1; J gene: TRBJ2-7; CDR3 length: 15; clone size: once; D gene: TRBD2; CDR3 protein: CASTSGGSLTYEQYF; CDR3 DNA: TGTGCCAGTACGAGTGGCGGGAGCCTTACCTACGAGCAGTACTTC
V gene: TRBV29-1; J gene: TRBJ2-5; CDR3 length: 12; clone size: .; D gene: .; CDR3 protein: CSSMDGGETQHF; CDR3 DNA: TGCAGCAGTATGGACGGTGGAGAGACCCAGCACTTC
V gene: TRBV11-2; J gene: TRBJ2-5; CDR3 length: 15; clone size: few; D gene: .; CDR3 protein: CASSPRSVPGVTQYF; CDR3 DNA: TGTGCCAGCAGCCCCCGGTCAGTCCCGGGAGTGACCCAGTACTTC
V gene: TRBV6-2/TRBV6-3; J gene: TRBJ2-7; CDR3 length: 14; clone size: .; D gene: .; CDR3 protein: CASCYSSISYEQYF; CDR3 DNA: TGTGCCAGCTGTTACTCTTCCATCTCCTACGAACAGTACTTC
V gene: TRBV6-5; J gene: TRBJ1-2; CDR3 length: 12; clone size: .; D gene: .; CDR3 protein: CATLDLAAIHTF; CDR3 DNA: TGTGCCACCCTAGACCTCGCCGCAATACACACCTTC
V gene: TRBV11-2; J gene: TRBJ2-3; CDR3 length: 16; clone size: .; D gene: .; CDR3 protein: CASCKRSTGNTDTQYF; CDR3 DNA: TGTGCTAGCTGTAAAAGAAGTACAGGGAACACAGATACGCAGTATTTT
V gene: TRBV28; J gene: TRBJ2-7; CDR3 length: 15; clone size: .; D gene: .; CDR3 protein: CARSFHYFGSYEQYF; CDR3 DNA: TGTGCCAGAAGTTTCCACTACTTCGGTTCCTACGAGCAGTACTTC
V gene: TRBV28; J gene: TRBJ2-3; CDR3 length: 17; clone size: .; D gene: TRBD1; CDR3 protein: CATTPQRGGGTTDTQYF; CDR3 DNA: TGTGCCACCACCCCTCAGAGAGGGGGCGGAACCACAGATACGCAGTATTTT
V gene: TRBV18; J gene: TRBJ2-1; CDR3 length: 17; clone size: .; D gene: .; CDR3 protein: CASSPKLRGASYNEQFF; CDR3 DNA: TGTGCCAGCTCACCTAAGTTAAGGGGCGCTTCCTACAATGAGCAGTTCTTC
V gene: TRBV10-3; J gene: TRBJ1-1; CDR3 length: 14; clone size: .; D gene: .; CDR3 protein: CAITDNTQNIEALF; CDR3 DNA: TGTGCCATCACTGATAACACTCAGAACATTGAAGCTCTCTTT
V gene: TRBV5-1; J gene: TRBJ2-3; CDR3 length: 13; clone size: .; D gene: .; CDR3 protein: CTSSLDAGDTQYF; CDR3 DNA: TGCACCAGCAGCTTGGACGCGGGCGATACGCAGTATTTT
V gene: TRBV11-2; J gene: TRBJ2-7; CDR3 length: 14; clone size: .; D gene: .; CDR3 protein: CAGTSNRNPYEQYF; CDR3 DNA: TGTGCCGGCACCTCTAACAGGAACCCCTACGAGCAGTACTTC
V gene: TRBV11-2; J gene: TRBJ2-7; CDR3 length: 18; clone size: .; D gene: TRBD2; CDR3 protein: CASSSKGTSGRVSYEQYF; CDR3 DNA: TGTGCCAGCAGCTCTAAAGGGACTAGCGGGAGGGTTTCCTACGAGCAGTACTTC
V gene: TRBV7-3; J gene: TRBJ2-1; CDR3 length: 19; clone size: .; D gene: TRBD2; CDR3 protein: CASSPDPGLASNYYNEHFF; CDR3 DNA: TGTGCCAGCAGCCCTGATCCGGGACTAGCGTCCAACTACTACAATGAGCACTTCTTC
V gene: TRBV11-1; J gene: TRBJ2-4; CDR3 length: 17; clone size: once; D gene: TRBD2; CDR3 protein: CASSLPGTSETKDIQYF; CDR3 DNA: TGTGCCAGCAGCCTTCCCGGGACTAGCGAGACCAAAGACATTCAGTATTTC
V gene: TRBV5-4; J gene: TRBJ2-1; CDR3 length: 17; clone size: .; D gene: .; CDR3 protein: CASSSLTTGRTYNEQFF; CDR3 DNA: TGTGCCAGCAGCTCCTTGACTACCGGTAGAACTTACAATGAGCAGTTCTTC